This is a list of T cell receptor beta chains from one sample in a study of identical twins. Each CDR3 protein gets one entry after TCRdb re-called the 5' RACE reads with MiXCR. The data contain under 300,000 distinct CDR3 sequences, 6% to 7% of them singletons. These same data were also listed under a study on T cells expressing NK-cell markers.

The sequenced sample consisted of CD8+ T cells sorted from blood. The receptors were sampled from a woman under 30 in good health. Both conserved end residues are part of each CDR3. The order of the fields is clone size, D gene, V gene, J gene, CDR3 DNA, CDR3 protein. The D gene is left open where the match is weak. For some rows the clone size is stated as once, few or many, or as a class when expanded; others skip it.

clone_size: many
d_call: TRBD2
v_call: TRBV7-3
j_call: TRBJ2-1
cdr3_nt: TGTGCCAGCAGCTTAGGCCTAGCGGGGGGGAGCTCCTACAATGAGCAGTTCTTC
cdr3_aa: CASSLGLAGGSSYNEQFF

clone_size: -
d_call: TRBD1
v_call: TRBV6-5
j_call: TRBJ2-1
cdr3_nt: TGTGCCAGCAGTTCGCCGGGACAGGGTCTGAATGAGCAGTTCTTC
cdr3_aa: CASSSPGQGLNEQFF

clone_size: -
d_call: TRBD2
v_call: TRBV20-1
j_call: TRBJ2-1
cdr3_nt: TGCAGTGCTTCCGGGAGGGATGGGAATGAGCAGTTCTTC
cdr3_aa: CSASGRDGNEQFF

clone_size: many
d_call: -
v_call: TRBV27
j_call: TRBJ2-3
cdr3_nt: TGTGCCAGCAGTTCGGGGGTTGCAGATACGCAGTATTTT
cdr3_aa: CASSSGVADTQYF

clone_size: -
d_call: -
v_call: TRBV7-2
j_call: TRBJ2-3
cdr3_nt: TGTGCCAGCAAAGGGGGAGTCACAGATACGCAGTATTTT
cdr3_aa: CASKGGVTDTQYF

clone_size: few
d_call: -
v_call: TRBV5-6
j_call: TRBJ2-1
cdr3_nt: TGTGCCAGCACGAACAATGAGCAGTTCTTC
cdr3_aa: CASTNNEQFF

clone_size: -
d_call: TRBD1
v_call: TRBV29-1
j_call: TRBJ2-1
cdr3_nt: TGCAGCGTTTATGGACAGGATAACAATGAGCAGTTCTTC
cdr3_aa: CSVYGQDNNEQFF

clone_size: -
d_call: -
v_call: TRBV7-2
j_call: TRBJ2-7
cdr3_nt: TGTGCCAGCAGCTTAGGGTCCCTTCGGGAGCAGTACTTC
cdr3_aa: CASSLGSLREQYF

clone_size: -
d_call: -
v_call: TRBV7-9
j_call: TRBJ1-1
cdr3_nt: TGTGCCAGCAGAGAAACAGGGAAGGAGAGAGCTTTCTTT
cdr3_aa: CASRETGKERAFF

clone_size: few
d_call: -
v_call: TRBV30
j_call: TRBJ1-2
cdr3_nt: TGTGCCCGGGACAAGGGGACATATGGCTACACCTTC
cdr3_aa: CARDKGTYGYTF

clone_size: -
d_call: -
v_call: TRBV6-1
j_call: TRBJ1-2
cdr3_nt: TGTGCCAGCTATGAGGGCCGCACCTACTATGGCTACACCTTC
cdr3_aa: CASYEGRTYYGYTF

clone_size: few
d_call: TRBD2
v_call: TRBV6-2/TRBV6-3
j_call: TRBJ2-3
cdr3_nt: TGTGCCAGCAGTTACTCGAACCGGGAGGCCACAGATACGCAGTATTTT
cdr3_aa: CASSYSNREATDTQYF

clone_size: many
d_call: -
v_call: TRBV20-1
j_call: TRBJ1-3
cdr3_nt: TGCAGTGCCATTCTCCCGGATGGAAACACCATATATTTT
cdr3_aa: CSAILPDGNTIYF

clone_size: few
d_call: TRBD2
v_call: TRBV7-2
j_call: TRBJ2-3
cdr3_nt: TGTGCCAGCAGCTTAGCCGCCCGGCTAGCGGGGGAACCGCAGTATTTT
cdr3_aa: CASSLAARLAGEPQYF

clone_size: many
d_call: -
v_call: TRBV12-3/TRBV12-4
j_call: TRBJ2-3
cdr3_nt: TGTGCCAGCCGCCTGGGGGGGCCTGGCACAGATACGCAGTATTTT
cdr3_aa: CASRLGGPGTDTQYF

clone_size: -
d_call: TRBD1
v_call: TRBV5-1
j_call: TRBJ1-3
cdr3_nt: TGCGCCAGCAGCTTGGGCACAGGGGGAGGAAACACCAAATATTTT
cdr3_aa: CASSLGTGGGNTKYF

clone_size: many
d_call: TRBD1
v_call: TRBV7-2
j_call: TRBJ1-5
cdr3_nt: TGTGCCAGCAGCTTAGCGAGAGGGACAGTTAGCAATCAGCCCCAGCATTTT
cdr3_aa: CASSLARGTVSNQPQHF

clone_size: -
d_call: TRBD2
v_call: TRBV3-1
j_call: TRBJ2-1
cdr3_nt: TGTGCCAGCAGCCTAGAGCGGGGGAGCTCCTACAATGAGCAGTTCTTC
cdr3_aa: CASSLERGSSYNEQFF

clone_size: -
d_call: TRBD2
v_call: TRBV25-1
j_call: TRBJ2-5
cdr3_nt: TGTGCCAGCAGTGAAAGCCGGCTAGCGGGAGGATATGAGACCCAGTACTTC
cdr3_aa: CASSESRLAGGYETQYF

clone_size: many
d_call: TRBD2
v_call: TRBV12-3/TRBV12-4
j_call: TRBJ2-3
cdr3_nt: TGTGCCAGTGACGCGGGGGAATTGGGGGGGCAGTATTTT
cdr3_aa: CASDAGELGGQYF

clone_size: many
d_call: -
v_call: TRBV20-1
j_call: TRBJ2-7
cdr3_nt: TGCAGTGCTAGAGGGCCTACAGCGAACCGCTGGGAGCAGTACTTC
cdr3_aa: CSARGPTANRWEQYF

clone_size: many
d_call: TRBD2
v_call: TRBV5-1
j_call: TRBJ2-2
cdr3_nt: TGCGCCAGCAGCCAGGGACTAGCGGGAGCCCACACCGGGGAGCTGTTTTTT
cdr3_aa: CASSQGLAGAHTGELFF

clone_size: few
d_call: -
v_call: TRBV7-9
j_call: TRBJ1-1
cdr3_nt: TGTGCCAGCATCTTAGCAGGGAACACTGAAGCTTTCTTT
cdr3_aa: CASILAGNTEAFF

clone_size: many
d_call: -
v_call: TRBV3-1
j_call: TRBJ1-1
cdr3_nt: TGTGCCAGCAGCCTCAGGCGATGGAACACTGAAGCTTTCTTT
cdr3_aa: CASSLRRWNTEAFF

clone_size: many
d_call: TRBD2
v_call: TRBV15
j_call: TRBJ2-3
cdr3_nt: TGTGCCACCAGTTCCGGACTAGCATCGCAGTATTTT
cdr3_aa: CATSSGLASQYF

clone_size: few
d_call: TRBD2
v_call: TRBV11-1
j_call: TRBJ2-2
cdr3_nt: TGTGCCAGCAGCTCTCTTGGACTAGCGGGAGAAAGCGACACCGGGGAGCTGTTTTTT
cdr3_aa: CASSSLGLAGESDTGELFF

clone_size: few
d_call: TRBD2
v_call: TRBV12-3/TRBV12-4
j_call: TRBJ2-1
cdr3_nt: TGTGCCAGCAGTCCAACACCGGGACTAGCTACCCATGAGCAGTTCTTC
cdr3_aa: CASSPTPGLATHEQFF

clone_size: many
d_call: TRBD2
v_call: TRBV6-2/TRBV6-3
j_call: TRBJ2-1
cdr3_nt: TGTGCCAGCGCCCCCCATGGAGGCGGGAGGAGCTCCTACAATGAGCAGTTCTTC
cdr3_aa: CASAPHGGGRSSYNEQFF